This TCR beta chain was observed in a study of shared clonotypes between healthy human individuals. Produced via immunoSEQ multiplex PCR; TCRdb's table is partial and in-frame only. The data show around 980,000 clones, with around 78% seen just once and 0.61% held by the top ten. CD4+ cells underwent separation, giving CD45RA+ naive and CD45RA-negative memory subsets. As to this clone: Its antigen is unidentified.

Germline V gene lookup returns CDR1 SGDLS and CDR2 YYNGEE. V shed 0 bases, J shed 2 bases, and the junction held 4 bases outside the gene matches. This CDR3 is built from 16 residues. Study findings and constraints: Shared across four donors were about 4.6% of the naive CD4 clonotypes. Sorted-subset sequencing, rarefaction showed, was incomplete despite large depth.

Source material: memory CD4+ T cells from PBMCs. Subset in this sample: CD45RA-negative fraction. This TCR derives from a man aged 18 to 29 in good health. Some clones in this sample may be carry-over from other donors' samples. The chain recombines TRBV9 with TRBJ2-2; 7 bases map to TRBD2. CDR3 in amino acids: CASSVAGLHNTGELFF. The CDR3, as DNA: TGTGCCAGCAGCGTAGCGGGACTACACAACACCGGGGAGCTGTTTTTT.